This T cell receptor (beta chain) was captured by sequencing in a study of blood T cell repertoires in COVID-19. In the study overall: The origin of the acute and convalescent COVID-19 samples was the United States, Italy and Spain.

Using immunoSEQ multiplex PCR, the repertoire was profiled, and TCRdb retains in-frame clones only, with some absent. Of fewer than 150,000 clones in the sample, about 75% were seen once. Per the germline V gene, CDR1 is GTSNPN and CDR2 is SVGIG (reference sequence). This CDR3 is 13 amino acids long. Trimming pared 0 bases from V and 4 bases from J, leaving 9 bases between. This clonotype was obtained from an elderly man with acute or convalescent COVID-19. Sequences were obtained from peripheral blood. The rearrangement uses TRBV30 and TRBJ1-1; D might be TRBD1 (6 bases). This CDR3 reads CAWSVRGITEAFF. The DNA for the CDR3 is TGTGCCTGGAGTGTTAGGGGGATCACTGAAGCTTTCTTT.